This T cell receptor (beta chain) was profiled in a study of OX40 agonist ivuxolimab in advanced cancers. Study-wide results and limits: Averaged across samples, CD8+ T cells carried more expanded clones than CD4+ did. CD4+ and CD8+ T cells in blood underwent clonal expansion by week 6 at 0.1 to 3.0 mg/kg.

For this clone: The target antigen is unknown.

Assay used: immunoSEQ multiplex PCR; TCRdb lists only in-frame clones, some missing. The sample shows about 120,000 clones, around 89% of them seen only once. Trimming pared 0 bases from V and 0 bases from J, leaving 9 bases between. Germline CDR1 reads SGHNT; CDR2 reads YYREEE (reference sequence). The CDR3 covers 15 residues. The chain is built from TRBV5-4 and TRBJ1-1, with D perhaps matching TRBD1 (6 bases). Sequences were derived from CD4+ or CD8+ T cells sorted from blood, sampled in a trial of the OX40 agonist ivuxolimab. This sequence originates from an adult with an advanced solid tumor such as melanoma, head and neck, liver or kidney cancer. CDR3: CASSLGAGVNTEAFF. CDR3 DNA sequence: TGTGCCAGCAGCTTGGGGGCAGGGGTGAACACTGAAGCTTTCTTT.